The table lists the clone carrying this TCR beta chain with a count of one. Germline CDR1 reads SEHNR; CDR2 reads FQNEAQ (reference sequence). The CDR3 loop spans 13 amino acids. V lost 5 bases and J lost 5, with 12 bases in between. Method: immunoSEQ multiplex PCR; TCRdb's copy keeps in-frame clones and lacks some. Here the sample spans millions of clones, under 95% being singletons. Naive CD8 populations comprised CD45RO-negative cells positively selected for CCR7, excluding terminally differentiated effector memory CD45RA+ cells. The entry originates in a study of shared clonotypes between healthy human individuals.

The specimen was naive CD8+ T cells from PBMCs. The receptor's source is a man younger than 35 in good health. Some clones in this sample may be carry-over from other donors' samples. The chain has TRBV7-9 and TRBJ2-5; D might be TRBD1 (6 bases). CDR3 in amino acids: CASSRRGRETQYF. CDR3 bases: TGTGCCAGCAGCCGCAGGGGTCGGGAGACCCAGTACTTC.